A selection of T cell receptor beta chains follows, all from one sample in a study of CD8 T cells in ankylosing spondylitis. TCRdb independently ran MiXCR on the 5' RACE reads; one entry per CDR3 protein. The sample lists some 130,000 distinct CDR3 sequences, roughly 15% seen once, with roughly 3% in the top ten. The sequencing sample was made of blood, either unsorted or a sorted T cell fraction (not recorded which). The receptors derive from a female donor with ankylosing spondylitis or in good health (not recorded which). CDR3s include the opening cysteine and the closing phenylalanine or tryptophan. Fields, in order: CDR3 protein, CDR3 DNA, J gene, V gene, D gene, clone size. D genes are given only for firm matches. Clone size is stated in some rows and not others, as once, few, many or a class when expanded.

CASSLPGPGEAQYF TGCGCCAGCAGCTTGCCGGGACCCGGGGAGGCGCAGTACTTC TRBJ2-7 TRBV5-1 NA many
CASSSAGGLLSEQFF TGTGCCAGCAGTTCAGCGGGAGGCCTATTAAGTGAGCAGTTCTTC TRBJ2-1 TRBV7-3 TRBD2 NA
CAIKPDTDTQYF TGTGCCATCAAACCGGACACAGATACGCAGTATTTT TRBJ2-3 TRBV10-3 NA few
CASSLSRVPHYGYTF TGTGCCAGCAGCCTTTCCAGGGTCCCTCACTATGGCTACACCTTC TRBJ1-2 TRBV12-3/TRBV12-4 NA few
CASSYGAGGGEQYF TGTGCCAGCAGTTACGGGGCAGGGGGTGGTGAGCAGTACTTC TRBJ2-7 TRBV6-5 TRBD1 many
CASSSTSRTDTQYF TGCGCCAGCAGCTCCACTAGCCGCACAGATACGCAGTATTTT TRBJ2-3 TRBV5-1 NA many
CAISERSSYEQYF TGTGCCATCAGTGAGAGAAGCTCTTACGAGCAGTACTTC TRBJ2-7 TRBV10-3 NA few
CSVEEWQTIYGYTF TGCAGCGTTGAAGAGTGGCAGACCATCTATGGCTACACCTTC TRBJ1-2 TRBV29-1 NA many
CASSQSYGRSNQPQHF TGCGCCAGCAGTCAATCTTATGGCAGGAGCAATCAGCCCCAGCATTTT TRBJ1-5 TRBV23-1 NA NA
CASSSGPSEAFF TGTGCCAGCAGCTCCGGACCGTCAGAAGCTTTCTTT TRBJ1-1 TRBV7-3 NA NA
CASRVRDYSNQPQHF TGTGCCAGCAGGGTTCGAGATTATAGCAATCAGCCCCAGCATTTT TRBJ1-5 TRBV6-1 NA many
CATSGTSVYNEQFF TGTGCCACTTCCGGGACTAGCGTATACAATGAGCAGTTCTTC TRBJ2-1 TRBV12-3/TRBV12-4 TRBD2 many
CASSLSTSGKTGELFF TGCGCCAGCAGCTTGTCTACTAGCGGAAAAACCGGGGAGCTGTTTTTT TRBJ2-2 TRBV5-1 TRBD2 few
CASSSTAGGYEQYF TGTGCCAGCAGCTCGACGGCGGGGGGCTACGAGCAGTACTTC TRBJ2-7 TRBV7-8 TRBD2 many
CASSLDGSSYGYTF TGTGCCAGCAGTCTGGACGGTAGCAGCTATGGCTACACCTTC TRBJ1-2 TRBV12-3/TRBV12-4 NA few
CSTDRGGDIQYF TGCAGTACAGACAGGGGAGGGGACATTCAGTACTTC TRBJ2-4 TRBV20-1 NA NA
CSARPGDTEAFF TGCAGTGCTAGACCGGGGGACACTGAAGCTTTCTTT TRBJ1-1 TRBV20-1 NA many
CSVSRGLGEQYF TGCAGCGTTTCCAGGGGGCTTGGCGAGCAGTACTTC TRBJ2-7 TRBV29-1 TRBD1 many
CASSLNQGLNQPQHF TGTGCCAGCAGCTTAAATCAGGGTCTTAATCAGCCCCAGCATTTT TRBJ1-5 TRBV5-6 NA few
CASSDLLPGQGYEQYF TGTGCCAGCAGTGATTTGCTTCCGGGACAGGGCTACGAGCAGTACTTC TRBJ2-7 TRBV25-1 TRBD1 few
CASSKTSGYTGELFF TGTGCCAGCAGCAAGACTAGCGGGTACACCGGGGAGCTGTTTTTT TRBJ2-2 TRBV12-3/TRBV12-4 TRBD2 NA
CASSLTGKGNTGELFF TGCGCCAGCAGCTTGACAGGGAAAGGGAACACCGGGGAGCTGTTTTTT TRBJ2-2 TRBV5-1 NA many
CASSFQLAIDTQYF TGTGCCAGCAGTTTCCAGCTTGCGATAGATACGCAGTATTTT TRBJ2-3 TRBV27 NA NA
CASSPGVNEQFF TGTGCCAGCTCACCAGGGGTGAATGAGCAGTTCTTC TRBJ2-1 TRBV18 NA NA
CASSPRPISGNTEAFF TGCGCCAGCAGCCCCCGCCCAATCTCAGGGAACACTGAAGCTTTCTTT TRBJ1-1 TRBV5-1 NA NA
CASIAGSPNTGELFF TGCGCCAGCATCGCCGGCAGTCCGAACACCGGGGAGCTGTTTTTT TRBJ2-2 TRBV5-1 NA many
CASSVGSTDTQYF TGTGCCAGCAGCGTAGGAAGCACAGATACGCAGTATTTT TRBJ2-3 TRBV9 NA few
CSARVLGAGAYEQYF TGCAGTGCTAGAGTCCTGGGGGCGGGGGCGTACGAGCAGTACTTC TRBJ2-7 TRBV20-1 NA NA
CATSDPGAVGFLETQYF TGTGCCACCAGCGACCCGGGGGCGGTTGGGTTTTTAGAGACCCAGTACTTC TRBJ2-5 TRBV15 NA few
CASSQGLGDLTDTQYF TGTGCCAGCAGCCAAGGCCTTGGAGACCTCACAGATACGCAGTATTTT TRBJ2-3 TRBV3-1 NA many
CASSSSRVNREMNTEAFF TGTGCCAGCAGTTCCTCCCGGGTGAACAGGGAGATGAACACTGAAGCTTTCTTT TRBJ1-1 TRBV12-3/TRBV12-4 NA few
CSARATSGGRDTQYF TGCAGTGCTAGAGCGACTAGCGGGGGAAGAGATACGCAGTATTTT TRBJ2-3 TRBV20-1 TRBD2 few
CASSFGQLSSYNSPLHF TGCGCCAGCAGCTTCGGACAGCTGAGCTCCTATAATTCACCCCTCCACTTT TRBJ1-6 TRBV5-1 NA few
CASSLSRGTDTQYF TGTGCCAGCAGTTTGAGCCGTGGCACAGATACGCAGTATTTT TRBJ2-3 TRBV27 NA few
CASTPSTRLTDTQYF TGTGCCAGCACCCCATCGACTAGGCTCACAGATACGCAGTATTTT TRBJ2-3 TRBV7-2 NA many
CASSNDGRFNYGYTF TGTGCCAGCAGCAACGACGGACGGTTTAACTATGGCTACACCTTC TRBJ1-2 TRBV7-2 NA few
CASSMQSNTEAFF TGTGCCAGCAGTATGCAGAGTAACACTGAAGCTTTCTTT TRBJ1-1 TRBV12-3/TRBV12-4 NA many